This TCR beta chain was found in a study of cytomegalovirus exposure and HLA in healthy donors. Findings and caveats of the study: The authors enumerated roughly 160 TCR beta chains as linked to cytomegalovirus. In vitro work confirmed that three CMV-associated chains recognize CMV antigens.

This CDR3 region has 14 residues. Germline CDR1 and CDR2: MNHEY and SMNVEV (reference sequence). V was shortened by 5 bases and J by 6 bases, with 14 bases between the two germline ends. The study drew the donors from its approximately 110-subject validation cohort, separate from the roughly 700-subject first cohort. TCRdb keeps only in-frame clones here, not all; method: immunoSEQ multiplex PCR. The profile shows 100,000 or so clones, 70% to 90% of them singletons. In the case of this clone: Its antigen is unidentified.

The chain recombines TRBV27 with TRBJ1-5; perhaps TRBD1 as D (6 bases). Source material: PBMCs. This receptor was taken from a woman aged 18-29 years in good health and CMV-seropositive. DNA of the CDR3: TGTGCCAGCAGTGTACAGGGTTTTTCTCAGCCCCAGCATTTT. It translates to CASSVQGFSQPQHF.